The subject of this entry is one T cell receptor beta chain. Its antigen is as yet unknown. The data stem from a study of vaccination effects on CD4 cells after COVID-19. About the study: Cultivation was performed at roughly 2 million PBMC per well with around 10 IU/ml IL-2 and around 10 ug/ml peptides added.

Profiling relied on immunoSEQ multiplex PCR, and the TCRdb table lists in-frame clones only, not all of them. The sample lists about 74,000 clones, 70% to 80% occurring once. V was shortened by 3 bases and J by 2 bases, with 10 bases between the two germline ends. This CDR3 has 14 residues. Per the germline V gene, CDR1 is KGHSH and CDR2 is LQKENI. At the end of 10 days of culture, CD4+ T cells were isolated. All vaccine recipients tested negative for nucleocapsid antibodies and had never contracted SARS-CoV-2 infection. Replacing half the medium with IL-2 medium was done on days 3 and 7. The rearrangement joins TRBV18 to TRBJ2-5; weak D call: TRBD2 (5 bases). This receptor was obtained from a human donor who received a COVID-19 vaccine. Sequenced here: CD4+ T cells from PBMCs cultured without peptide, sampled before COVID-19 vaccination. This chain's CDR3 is CASSPSRTQETQYF. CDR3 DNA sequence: TGTGCCAGCTCACCCTCAAGGACTCAAGAGACCCAGTACTTC.